This T cell receptor (beta chain) was found in a study of blood T cells in healthy people across ages. General study results and limits: In older individuals, TCR beta diversity per million T cells was lower, falling roughly linearly with age.

Researchers report isolating at least 6.5 million PBMCs per sample. Using a J-beta primer mix together with a sample-barcoded 5' primer, a second PCR was run for roughly 6 to 12 cycles. TCRdb passed the 5' RACE reads through MiXCR, listing each CDR3 protein once. In the table there are approximately 850,000 distinct CDR3 sequences, roughly 60% of which are singletons. Worth noting for this clonotype: What it binds is unknown.

Looked up from germline, CDR1 is DFQATT and CDR2 is SNEGSKA (reference sequence). The CDR3 length is 13 residues. Between the trimmed V and J ends, which lost 3 bases and 4 bases, there was a span of 12 bases. This receptor was identified in a young man in good health. The sequencing input was blood. V gene TRBV20-1 combines with J gene TRBJ1-1, with D perhaps TRBD1 (5 bases). CDR3 nucleotide sequence: TGCAGTGCTAGGGGACTGGGGCGCACTGAAGCTTTCTTT. Its translation: CSARGLGRTEAFF.